This T cell receptor beta chain was found in a study of OX40 agonist ivuxolimab in advanced cancers. V lost 8 bases and J 7 bases, leaving 15 bases between the germline ends. The CDR3 length is 13 residues. Germline V gene sequence: CDR1 MNHNS, CDR2 SASEGT. This table comes from immunoSEQ multiplex PCR, and its TCRdb copy is limited to in-frame clones, with some not included. This table has roughly 90,000 clones, just over 90% appearing once. The sequencing used CD4+ or CD8+ T cells sorted from blood, collected in a trial of the OX40 agonist ivuxolimab. This clonotype was obtained from an adult with an advanced solid tumor such as melanoma, head and neck, liver or kidney cancer. J is TRBJ2-1 and V is TRBV6-1, with D possibly called TRBD1 or TRBD2 (5 bases each). The CDR3 DNA is TGTGCCAGCCGGGGACCCTCCTGGAATGAGCAGTTCTTC. Protein sequence: CASRGPSWNEQFF.